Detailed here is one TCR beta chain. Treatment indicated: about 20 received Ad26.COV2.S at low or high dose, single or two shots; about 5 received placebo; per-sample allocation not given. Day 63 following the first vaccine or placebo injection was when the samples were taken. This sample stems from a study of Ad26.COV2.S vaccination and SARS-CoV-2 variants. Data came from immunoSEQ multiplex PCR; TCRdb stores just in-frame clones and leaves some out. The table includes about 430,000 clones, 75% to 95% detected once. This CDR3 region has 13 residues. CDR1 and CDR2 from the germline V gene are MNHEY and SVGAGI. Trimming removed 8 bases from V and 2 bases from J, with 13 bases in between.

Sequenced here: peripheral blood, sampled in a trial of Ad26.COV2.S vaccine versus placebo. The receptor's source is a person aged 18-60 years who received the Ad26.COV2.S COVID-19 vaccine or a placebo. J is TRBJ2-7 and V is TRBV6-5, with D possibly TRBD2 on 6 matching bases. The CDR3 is CASWTGDTYEQYF. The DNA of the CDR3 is TGTGCCAGCTGGACGGGAGATACCTACGAGCAGTACTTC.